Each of the 24 T cell receptor beta chains below was sequenced from the same sample in a study of cytomegalovirus exposure and HLA in healthy donors. Primers for the PCR totalled 60 Vbeta and 13 Jbeta. Repertoires were generated with immunoSEQ multiplex PCR, while TCRdb's copy carries only in-frame clones and drops some. The sample lists roughly 120,000 clones; around 75% were seen once. Material: PBMCs. Source of these receptors: a man aged 55 to 70 in good health and CMV-seropositive.

The chain employs TRBV7-8 and TRBJ1-5; no clear D gene. V was pared by 2 bases and J by 0 bases, with 11 bases between. CDR3 length equals 16 residues. Germline CDR1 and CDR2: SGHVS and FQNEAQ. CDR3 residues: CASSLTALGSNQPQHF. The DNA of the CDR3 is TGTGCCAGCAGCTTAACAGCCCTGGGTAGCAATCAGCCCCAGCATTTT.

This clone showed up just once. The chain is built from TRBV6-1 and TRBJ1-2, with D uncertain. V lost 1 base to trimming and J lost 3 bases, with 6 bases between them. This CDR3 has 13 amino acids. Germline V lookup: CDR1 MNHNS, CDR2 SASEGT. CDR3 region: CASSEGLDYGYTF. The CDR3 region has the DNA TGTGCCAGCAGTGAAGGGCTAGACTATGGCTACACCTTC.

This chain links TRBV9 with TRBJ1-6; the D is unclear. V lost 0 bases and J lost 7, with 8 bases in between. There are 14 residues in the CDR3. Germline V gene lookup returns CDR1 SGDLS and CDR2 YYNGEE. CDR3 amino acids: CASSVGAGNSPLHF. The CDR3 DNA reads as TGTGCCAGCAGCGTAGGGGCGGGGAATTCACCCCTCCACTTT.

The chain joins TRBV20-1 to TRBJ1-1; 8 nucleotides match TRBD1. This CDR3 is built from 11 residues. The germline gives CDR1 DFQATT, CDR2 SNEGSKA (reference sequence). The trim removed 6 bases at V and 5 bases at J, leaving 2 bases unmatched. Here the CDR3 reads CSARTGTEAFF. CDR3 DNA sequence: TGCAGTGCCAGGACAGGGACTGAAGCTTTCTTT.

A remark on this clone: Germline is not matched at one junction end, which may reflect a read error. The rearrangement links TRBV7-7 to TRBJ2-5; the D gene is possibly TRBD1 (6 bases). CDR1 and CDR2 (germline): SSHAT, FNYEAQ (reference sequence). The length of the CDR3 is 15 residues. The CDR3 nucleotides are TGTGCTAGCAGCTTAGCGTTACAGGGTATTGAGACCCAGTACTTC. Translating gives CASSLALQGIETQYF.

CDR3 protein: CASSYRRVRSETQYF. The DNA for the CDR3 is TGTGCCAGCAGCTACCGGCGCGTGAGGTCGGAGACCCAGTACTTC. The chain recombines TRBV11-1 with TRBJ2-5, with unresolved D. The germline V gene has CDR1 SGHAT and CDR2 FQDESV (reference sequence). This CDR3 is 15 amino acids long. V lost 4 bases to trimming and J lost 5 bases, with 17 bases between them.

A single count supports this clone. The chain employs TRBV6-1 and TRBJ1-6; D perhaps matches TRBD1 (6 bases). The V end was cut by 7 bases, the J end by 5 bases, with 9 bases between. The CDR3 is made up of 13 amino acids. Germline-derived CDR1 and CDR2 are MNHNS and SASEGT. The DNA of the CDR3 is TGTGCCAGCACGGGACACGATAATTCACCCCTCCACTTT. Amino acid sequence: CASTGHDNSPLHF.

This chain uses TRBV15 with TRBJ1-5; possibly TRBD1 for D (5 bases). Germline loops: CDR1 LNHNV, CDR2 YYDKDF (reference sequence). This CDR3 has 15 amino acids. V was shortened by 5 bases and J by 4 bases, with 15 bases between the two germline ends. CDR3 in DNA: TGTGCCACCAGCCAGACGCGACAGCCAAATCAGCCCCAGCATTTT. Protein sequence: CATSQTRQPNQPQHF.

CDR3 sequence reads: CASSYAGVRGYTF. CDR3 nucleotide sequence: TGTGCCAGCAGTTACGCAGGGGTCAGAGGCTACACCTTC. The rearrangement uses TRBV6-5 and TRBJ1-2; possibly TRBD1 for D (6 bases). The germline V and J ends were trimmed by 2 bases and 8 bases, with 12 bases remaining between them. The CDR3 runs 13 residues. The germline CDR1 and CDR2 sequences are MNHEY and SVGAGI.

This chain links TRBV6-5 with TRBJ2-1; possibly TRBD1 for D (5 bases). The germline CDR1 and CDR2 sequences are MNHEY and SVGAGI. V lost 2 bases and J 8 bases, leaving 7 bases between the germline ends. The CDR3 length is 12 residues. This chain's CDR3 is CASSYKGDEQFF. DNA for the CDR3: TGTGCCAGCAGTTACAAAGGGGATGAGCAGTTCTTC.

This chain connects TRBV2 to TRBJ2-3; D ambiguous. The CDR3 is 15 residues long. Germline lookup yields CDR1 SNHLY and CDR2 FYNNEI. V lost 0 bases to trimming and J lost 9 bases, with 16 bases between them. CDR3 sequence reads: CASSEAPVDVGTQYF. The CDR3 DNA follows: TGTGCCAGCAGTGAAGCACCTGTAGATGTCGGGACGCAGTATTTT.

This chain links TRBV4-2 with TRBJ2-1; TRBD2 is a possible D gene (5 bases). The CDR3 is 16 amino acids. Germline-derived CDR1 and CDR2 are LGHNA and YNFKEQ. The V and J ends lost 0 bases and 1 base respectively, with 10 bases between them. CDR3 residues: CASSQEAGESYNEQFF. The CDR3 nucleotides are TGTGCCAGCAGCCAAGAGGCCGGGGAGTCCTACAATGAGCAGTTCTTC.

The gene calls are TRBV7-8 and TRBJ2-6; 9 bases line up with TRBD1. This CDR3 region has 16 residues. Per the germline V gene, CDR1 is SGHVS and CDR2 is FQNEAQ. With V trimmed by 5 bases and J by 4 bases, 6 bases remained unmatched. The CDR3 DNA sequence: TGTGCCAGCAGCGGGTACAGGGGGCGCGGGGCCAACGTCCTGACTTTC. Translated, it gives CASSGYRGRGANVLTF.

This rearrangement joins TRBV4-1 to TRBJ1-5; possible D gene TRBD1, 5 bases. The germline gives CDR1 MGHRA, CDR2 YSYEKL. This CDR3 is built from 14 residues. The V and J ends lost 2 bases and 2 bases respectively, with 7 bases between them. This CDR3 reads CASSQIGGNQPQHF. For the CDR3, the DNA is TGCGCCAGCAGCCAAATAGGGGGCAATCAGCCCCAGCATTTT.

J is TRBJ2-7 and V is TRBV28; 7 nucleotides agree with TRBD1. J gave up 4 bases and V 2 bases, and 2 bases lay outside the gene matches. This CDR3 contains 13 residues. Per germline, CDR1 MDHEN and CDR2 SYDVKM. CDR3: CASSLGQVYEQYF. CDR3 coding DNA: TGTGCCAGCAGTTTAGGACAGGTATACGAGCAGTACTTC.

V gene TRBV15 combines with J gene TRBJ1-5; tentatively, D is TRBD1 (5 bases). V was clipped by 0 bases and J by 4 bases, with 16 bases between them. The CDR3 is made up of 17 amino acids. The germline V gene has CDR1 LNHNV and CDR2 YYDKDF (reference sequence). CDR3 sequence reads: CATSRDHGPGGNQPQHF. The DNA for the CDR3 is TGTGCCACCAGCAGAGATCATGGGCCCGGGGGGAATCAGCCCCAGCATTTT.

V usage is TRBV28 and J usage is TRBJ1-5, with D perhaps matching TRBD1 (5 bases). The CDR3 has 14 amino acids. V lost 4 bases, J lost 1 base, and 8 bases lay in between. Germline CDR1 reads MDHEN; CDR2 reads SYDVKM. The CDR3 coding sequence is TGTGCCAGCAGTTCACCAGGGAGCAATCAGCCCCAGCATTTT. This gives the protein CASSSPGSNQPQHF.

The CDR3 DNA follows: TGTGCCAGCAGCTTAAGGCGGGATCTTGCGCGGGAGCAGTACTTC. As protein: CASSLRRDLAREQYF. The gene calls are TRBV7-8 and TRBJ2-7, with D possibly matching TRBD2 (6 bases). The CDR3 is 15 residues long. Trimming pared 2 bases from V and 7 bases from J, leaving 18 bases between. The germline CDR1 and CDR2 sequences are SGHVS and FQNEAQ.

The gene calls are TRBV14 and TRBJ2-5; tentative D call: TRBD1 (5 bases). Germline V gene sequence: CDR1 SGHDN, CDR2 FVKESK. V was pared by 4 bases and J by 2 bases, with 8 bases between. This CDR3 is built from 13 residues. CDR3 coding DNA: TGTGCCAGCAGCCTGACAGTTCAAGAGACCCAGTACTTC. Protein sequence: CASSLTVQETQYF.

This clone was detected a few times. The genes are TRBV6-5 and TRBJ1-6; tentative D call: TRBD1 (5 bases). Between the trimmed V and J ends, which lost 8 bases and 10 bases, there was a span of 12 bases. CDR1 is MNHEY, CDR2 SVGAGI, per germline. The CDR3 length is 12 residues. CDR3 bases: TGTGCCAGCTCCATGGGGGGGTCACCCCTCCACTTT. The encoded protein is CASSMGGSPLHF.

This chain links TRBV2 with TRBJ1-2; D is unresolved. Deletions cut 3 bases from V and 2 bases from J, with 13 bases between. CDR1 is SNHLY and CDR2 is FYNNEI in the germline V gene. The CDR3 has 15 amino acids. Here the CDR3 DNA reads TGTGCCAGCAGTGATTTCGGGGTCCGGAACTATGGCTACACCTTC. Amino acids: CASSDFGVRNYGYTF.

The chain joins TRBV7-9 to TRBJ1-1, with TRBD1 matching 8 bases. This CDR3 region has 13 residues. Germline-derived CDR1 and CDR2 are SEHNR and FQNEAQ (reference sequence). Losses at the gene ends were 4 bases for V and 7 bases for J; bases not matched to a gene: 5. CDR3 in DNA: TGTGCCAGCAGCTCAGGGGGCGCTGGTGAAGCTTTCTTT. Its protein product is CASSSGGAGEAFF.

V and J are TRBV7-9 and TRBJ2-5; D is unresolved. This CDR3 is built from 13 residues. Trimming left V 3 bases short and J 1 base short, with 6 bases between. CDR1 and CDR2 from the germline V gene are SEHNR and FQNEAQ (reference sequence). The CDR3 sequence is CASSLRVQETQYF. The CDR3 nucleotides are TGTGCCAGCAGCTTGAGAGTCCAAGAGACCCAGTACTTC.

This chain links TRBV19 with TRBJ2-7, with 8 bases aligning to TRBD1. The CDR3 is 14 residues long. The trim removed 1 base at V and 4 bases at J, leaving 3 bases unmatched. CDR1 is LNHDA and CDR2 is SQIVND in the germline V gene (reference sequence). This chain's CDR3 is CASSIGTGSYEQYF. The CDR3 coding sequence is TGTGCCAGTAGTATAGGGACAGGGAGTTACGAGCAGTACTTC.